The 2 T cell receptor beta chains in this list originate from one sample, sequenced in a study of shared clonotypes between healthy human individuals. TCRdb keeps only in-frame clones here, not all; method: immunoSEQ multiplex PCR. The sample gives about half a million clones, roughly four fifths of which show up once; about 12% is in the top ten. The sample consisted of PBMCs. All receptors derive from a woman in her 40s in good health. Some clones in this sample may be carry-over from other donors' samples.

This clone was recorded at least ten times. This rearrangement joins TRBV5-6 to TRBJ1-5, with TRBD1 identical over 9 bases. The germline V gene has CDR1 SGHDT and CDR2 YYEEEE. This CDR3 is built from 15 residues. V lost 3 bases to trimming and J lost 4 bases; unmatched junction nucleotides: 5. CDR3 DNA sequence: TGTGCCAGCAGCTCGGGACAGGGACAAAATCAGCCCCAGCATTTT. Amino acid sequence: CASSSGQGQNQPQHF.

The chain carries TRBV30 and TRBJ2-5; D call uncertain. Germline CDR1 GTSNPN, CDR2 SVGIG (reference sequence). The germline V and J ends were trimmed by 3 bases and 5 bases, with 16 bases remaining between them. The length of the CDR3 is 14 residues. This CDR3 is CAWRAPLIGETQYF. The CDR3 region has the DNA TGTGCCTGGAGAGCCCCCCTCATAGGGGAGACCCAGTACTTC.